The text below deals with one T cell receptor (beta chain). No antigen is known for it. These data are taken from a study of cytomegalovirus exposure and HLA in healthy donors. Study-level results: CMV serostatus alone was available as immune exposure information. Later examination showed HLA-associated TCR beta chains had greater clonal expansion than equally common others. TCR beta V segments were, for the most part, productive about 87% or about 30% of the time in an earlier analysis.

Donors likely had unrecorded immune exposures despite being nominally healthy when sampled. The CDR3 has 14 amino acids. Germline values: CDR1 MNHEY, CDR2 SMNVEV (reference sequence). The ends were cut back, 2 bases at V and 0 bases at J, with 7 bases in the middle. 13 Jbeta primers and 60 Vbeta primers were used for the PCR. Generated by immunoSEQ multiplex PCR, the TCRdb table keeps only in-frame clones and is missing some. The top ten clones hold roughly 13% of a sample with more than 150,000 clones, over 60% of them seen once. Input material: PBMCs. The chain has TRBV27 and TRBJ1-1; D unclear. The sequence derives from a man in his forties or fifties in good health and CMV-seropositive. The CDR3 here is CASSLTVMNTEAFF. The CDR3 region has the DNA TGTGCCAGCAGTTTAACAGTAATGAACACTGAAGCTTTCTTT.